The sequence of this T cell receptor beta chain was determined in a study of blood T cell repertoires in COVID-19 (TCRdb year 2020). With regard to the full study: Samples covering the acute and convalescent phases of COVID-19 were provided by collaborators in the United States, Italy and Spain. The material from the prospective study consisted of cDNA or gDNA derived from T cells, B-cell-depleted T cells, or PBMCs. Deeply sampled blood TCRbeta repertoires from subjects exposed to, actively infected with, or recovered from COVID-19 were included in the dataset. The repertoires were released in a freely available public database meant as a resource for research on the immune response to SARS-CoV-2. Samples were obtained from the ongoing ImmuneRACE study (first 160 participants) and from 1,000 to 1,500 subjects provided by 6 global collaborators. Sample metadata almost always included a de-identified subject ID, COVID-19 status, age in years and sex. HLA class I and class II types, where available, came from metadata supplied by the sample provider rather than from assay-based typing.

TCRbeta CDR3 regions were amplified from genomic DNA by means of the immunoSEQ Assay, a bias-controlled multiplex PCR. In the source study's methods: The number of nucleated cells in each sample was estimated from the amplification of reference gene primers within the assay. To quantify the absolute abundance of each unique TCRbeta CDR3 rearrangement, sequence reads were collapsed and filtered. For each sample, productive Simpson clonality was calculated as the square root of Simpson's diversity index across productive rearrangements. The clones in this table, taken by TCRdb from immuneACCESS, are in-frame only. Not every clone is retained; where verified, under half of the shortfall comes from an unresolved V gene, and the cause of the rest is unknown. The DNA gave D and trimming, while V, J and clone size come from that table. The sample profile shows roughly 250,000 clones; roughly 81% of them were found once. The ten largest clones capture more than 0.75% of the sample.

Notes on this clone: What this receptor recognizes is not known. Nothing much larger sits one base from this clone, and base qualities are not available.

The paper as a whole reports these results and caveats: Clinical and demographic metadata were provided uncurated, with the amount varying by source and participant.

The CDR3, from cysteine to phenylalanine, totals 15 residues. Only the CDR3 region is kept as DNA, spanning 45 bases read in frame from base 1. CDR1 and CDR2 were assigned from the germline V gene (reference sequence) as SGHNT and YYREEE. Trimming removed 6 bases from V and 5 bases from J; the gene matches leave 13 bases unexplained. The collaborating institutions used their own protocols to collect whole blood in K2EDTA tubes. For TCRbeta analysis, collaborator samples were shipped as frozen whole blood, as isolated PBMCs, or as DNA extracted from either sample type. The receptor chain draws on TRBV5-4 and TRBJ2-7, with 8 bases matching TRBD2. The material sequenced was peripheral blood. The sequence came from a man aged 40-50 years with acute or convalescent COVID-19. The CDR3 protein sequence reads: CASNPVGGAAHEQYF. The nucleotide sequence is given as TGTGCCAGCAATCCGGTCGGGGGGGCCGCCCACGAGCAGTACTTC.